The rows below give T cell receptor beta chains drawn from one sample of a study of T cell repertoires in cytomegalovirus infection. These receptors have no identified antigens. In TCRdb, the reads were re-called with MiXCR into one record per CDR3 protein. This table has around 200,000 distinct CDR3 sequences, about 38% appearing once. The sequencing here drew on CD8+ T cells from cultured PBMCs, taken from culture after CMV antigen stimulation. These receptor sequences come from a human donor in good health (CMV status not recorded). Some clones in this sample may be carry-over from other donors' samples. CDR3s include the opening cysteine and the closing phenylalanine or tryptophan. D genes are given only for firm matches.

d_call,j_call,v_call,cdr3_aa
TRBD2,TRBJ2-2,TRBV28,CASSIAGETGELFF
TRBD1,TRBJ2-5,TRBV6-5,CASRPDRVGETQYF
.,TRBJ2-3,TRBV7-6,CASSSSGLAATDTQYF
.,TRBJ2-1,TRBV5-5,CASSPTGREQFF
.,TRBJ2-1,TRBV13,CASSHLRGLTAREQFF
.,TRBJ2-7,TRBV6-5,CASSYRPGGEYSYEQYF
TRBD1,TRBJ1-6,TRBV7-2,CASSQGAYNSPLHF
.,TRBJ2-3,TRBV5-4,CASRNRDKGSDTQYF
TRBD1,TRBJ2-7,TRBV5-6,CATGTGEGEQYF
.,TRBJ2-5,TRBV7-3,CASSLTETQYF
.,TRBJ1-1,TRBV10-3,CAISDKDEEAFF
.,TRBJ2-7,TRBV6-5,CASSYGLNDEQYF
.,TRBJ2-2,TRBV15,CATSRDFRGGPINTGELFF
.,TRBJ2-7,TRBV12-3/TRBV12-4,CASSASRGSEEQYF
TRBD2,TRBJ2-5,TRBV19,CASSTGTNGKTQYF
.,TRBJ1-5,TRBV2,CASSEALRQKYNQPQHF
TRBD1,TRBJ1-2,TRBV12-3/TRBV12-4,CASTTGQGPFYGYTF
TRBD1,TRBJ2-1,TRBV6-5,CASSQTGRFNEQFF
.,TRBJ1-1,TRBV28,CASSRRQTSNTEAFF
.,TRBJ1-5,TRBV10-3,CAISASQGSNQPQHF
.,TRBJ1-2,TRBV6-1,CASSEGGVYGYTF
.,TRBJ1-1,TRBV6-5,CASTDGLNTEAFF
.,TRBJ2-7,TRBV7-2,CASSSEGGNYEQYF
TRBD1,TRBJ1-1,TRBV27,CARRDTGEVNTEAFF
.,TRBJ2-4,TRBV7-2,CASSLVHFTLAKNIQYF
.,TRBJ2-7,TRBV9,CASSVGSGSYEQYF
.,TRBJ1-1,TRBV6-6,CASSPAHMNTEAFF
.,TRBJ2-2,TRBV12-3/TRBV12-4,CASSLPMNTGELFF
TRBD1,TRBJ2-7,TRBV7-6,CASSFPGTGYYEQYF
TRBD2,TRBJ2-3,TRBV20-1,CSARDRTSGGTSTDTQYF
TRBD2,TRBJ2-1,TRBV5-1,CASSLGAGGPLYNEQFF
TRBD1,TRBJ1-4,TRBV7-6,CASSYDRGGEKLFF
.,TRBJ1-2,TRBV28,CASSYFGLGGFGYTF
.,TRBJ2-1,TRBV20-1,CSARGLGDQGYNEQFF
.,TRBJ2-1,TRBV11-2,CASSLSARRIYNEQFF
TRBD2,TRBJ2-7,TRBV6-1,CASSPLATGYEQYF
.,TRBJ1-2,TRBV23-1,CATEPDPTYGYTF
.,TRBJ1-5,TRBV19,CASSMVNQPQHF
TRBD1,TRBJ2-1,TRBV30,CACPGQGARYEQFF
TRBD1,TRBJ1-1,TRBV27,CASTSDREGPEAFF
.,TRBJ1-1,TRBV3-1,CASSQDLGGRPEAFF
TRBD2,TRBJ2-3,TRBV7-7,CASSLELAGGNGPDTQYF
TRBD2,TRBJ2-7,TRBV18,CASSSFGIGGLTYEQYF
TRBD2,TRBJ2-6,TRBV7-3,CASGGGTSGANVLTF
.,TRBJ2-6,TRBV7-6,CASSSHPAGANVLTF
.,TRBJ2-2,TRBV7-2,CASSTTGSTGELFF
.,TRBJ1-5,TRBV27,CASSLQNSNQPQHF
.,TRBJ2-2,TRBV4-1,CASSPTTITGELFF
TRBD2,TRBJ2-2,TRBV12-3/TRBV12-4,CASSSGTSGFPGELFF
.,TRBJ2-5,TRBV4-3,CASTLTPVARQETQYF
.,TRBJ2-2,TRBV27,CASSSRDPNTGELFF
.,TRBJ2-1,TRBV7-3,CASSLKGRPFF
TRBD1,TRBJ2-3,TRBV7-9,CASRTGGLTDTQYF
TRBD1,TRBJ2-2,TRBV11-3,CASSPGQGAGGELFF
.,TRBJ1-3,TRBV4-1,CASSQDEVFSGNTIYF
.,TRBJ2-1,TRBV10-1,CARSELSRPPREQFF
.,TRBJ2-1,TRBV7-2,CASSPGYNEQFF
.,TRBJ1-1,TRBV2,CASPSYTEAFF